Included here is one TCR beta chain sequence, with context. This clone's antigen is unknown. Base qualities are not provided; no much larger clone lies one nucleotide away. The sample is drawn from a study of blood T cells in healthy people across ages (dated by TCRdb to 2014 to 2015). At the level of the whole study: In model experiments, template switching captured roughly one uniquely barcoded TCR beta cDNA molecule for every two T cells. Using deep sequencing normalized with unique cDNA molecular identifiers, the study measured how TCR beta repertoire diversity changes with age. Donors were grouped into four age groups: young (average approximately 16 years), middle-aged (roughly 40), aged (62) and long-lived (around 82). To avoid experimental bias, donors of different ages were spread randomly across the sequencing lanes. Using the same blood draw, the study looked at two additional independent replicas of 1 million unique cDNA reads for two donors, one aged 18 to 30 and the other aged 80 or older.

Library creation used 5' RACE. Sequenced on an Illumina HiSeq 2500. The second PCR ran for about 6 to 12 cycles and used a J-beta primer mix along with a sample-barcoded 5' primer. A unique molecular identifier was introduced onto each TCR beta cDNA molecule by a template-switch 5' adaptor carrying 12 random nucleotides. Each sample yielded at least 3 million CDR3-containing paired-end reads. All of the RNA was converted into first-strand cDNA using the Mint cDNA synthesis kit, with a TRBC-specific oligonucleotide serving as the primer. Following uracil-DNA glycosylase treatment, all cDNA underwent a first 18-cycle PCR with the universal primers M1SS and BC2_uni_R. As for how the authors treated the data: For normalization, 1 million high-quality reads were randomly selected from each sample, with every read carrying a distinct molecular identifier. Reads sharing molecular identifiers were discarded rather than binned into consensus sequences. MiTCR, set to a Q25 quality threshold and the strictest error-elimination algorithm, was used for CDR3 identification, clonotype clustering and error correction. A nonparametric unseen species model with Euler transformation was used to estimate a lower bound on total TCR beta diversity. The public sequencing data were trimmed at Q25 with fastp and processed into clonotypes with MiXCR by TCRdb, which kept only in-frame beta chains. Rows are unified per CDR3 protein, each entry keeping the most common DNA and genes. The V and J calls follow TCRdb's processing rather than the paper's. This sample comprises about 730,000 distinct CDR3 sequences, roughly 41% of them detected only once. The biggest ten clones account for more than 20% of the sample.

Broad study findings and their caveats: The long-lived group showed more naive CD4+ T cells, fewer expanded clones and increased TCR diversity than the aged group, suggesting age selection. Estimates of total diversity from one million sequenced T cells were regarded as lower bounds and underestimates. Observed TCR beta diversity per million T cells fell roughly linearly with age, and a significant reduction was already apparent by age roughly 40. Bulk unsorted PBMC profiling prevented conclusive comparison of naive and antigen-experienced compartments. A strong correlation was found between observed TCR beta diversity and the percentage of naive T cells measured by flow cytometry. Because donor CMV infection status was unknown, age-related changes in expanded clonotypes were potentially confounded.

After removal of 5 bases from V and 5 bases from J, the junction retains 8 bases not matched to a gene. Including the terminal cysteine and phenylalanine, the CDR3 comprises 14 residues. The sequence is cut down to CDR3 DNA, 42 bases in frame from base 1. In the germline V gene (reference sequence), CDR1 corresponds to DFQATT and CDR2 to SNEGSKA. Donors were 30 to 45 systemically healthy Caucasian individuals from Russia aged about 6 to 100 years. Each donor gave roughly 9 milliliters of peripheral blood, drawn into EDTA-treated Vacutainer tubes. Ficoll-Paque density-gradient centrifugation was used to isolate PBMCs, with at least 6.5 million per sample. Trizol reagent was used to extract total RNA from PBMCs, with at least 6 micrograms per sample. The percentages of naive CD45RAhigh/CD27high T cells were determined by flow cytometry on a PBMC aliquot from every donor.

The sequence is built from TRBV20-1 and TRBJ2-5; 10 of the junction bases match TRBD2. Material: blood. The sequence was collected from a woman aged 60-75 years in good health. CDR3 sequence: CSAPRASGSETQYF. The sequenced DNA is TGCAGTGCTCCACGGGCTAGCGGGAGTGAGACCCAGTACTTC.